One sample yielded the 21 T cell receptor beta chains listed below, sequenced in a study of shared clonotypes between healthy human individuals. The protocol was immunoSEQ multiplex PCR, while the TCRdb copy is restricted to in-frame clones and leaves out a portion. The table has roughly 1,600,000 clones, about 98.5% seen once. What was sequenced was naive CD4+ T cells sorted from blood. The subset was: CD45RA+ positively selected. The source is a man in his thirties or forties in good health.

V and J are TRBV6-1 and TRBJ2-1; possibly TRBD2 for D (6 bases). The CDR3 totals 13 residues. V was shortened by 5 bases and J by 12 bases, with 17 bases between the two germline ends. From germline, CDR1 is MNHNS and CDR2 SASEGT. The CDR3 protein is CASSHSEGGGQFF. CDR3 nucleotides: TGTGCCAGCAGTCACTCGGAGGGTGGAGGGCAGTTCTTC.

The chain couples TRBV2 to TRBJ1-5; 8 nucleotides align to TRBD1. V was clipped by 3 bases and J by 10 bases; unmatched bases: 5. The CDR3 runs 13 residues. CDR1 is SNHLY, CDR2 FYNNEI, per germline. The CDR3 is CASSEDRAQPQHF. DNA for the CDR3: TGTGCCAGCAGTGAGGACAGGGCCCAACCCCAGCATTTT.

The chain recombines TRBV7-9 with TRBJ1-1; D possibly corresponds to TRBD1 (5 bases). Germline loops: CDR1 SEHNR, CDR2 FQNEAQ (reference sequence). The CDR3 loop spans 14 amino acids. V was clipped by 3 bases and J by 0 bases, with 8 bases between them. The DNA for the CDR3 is TGTGCCAGCAGCTTCCGGGGGATGAACACTGAAGCTTTCTTT. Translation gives CASSFRGMNTEAFF. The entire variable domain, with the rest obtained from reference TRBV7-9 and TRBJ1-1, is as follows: DTGVSQNPRHKITKRGQNVTFRCDPISEHNRLYWYRQTLGQGPEFLTYFQNEAQLEKSRLLSDRFSAERPKGSFSTLEIQRTEQGDSAMYLCASSFRGMNTEAFFGQGTRLTVV.

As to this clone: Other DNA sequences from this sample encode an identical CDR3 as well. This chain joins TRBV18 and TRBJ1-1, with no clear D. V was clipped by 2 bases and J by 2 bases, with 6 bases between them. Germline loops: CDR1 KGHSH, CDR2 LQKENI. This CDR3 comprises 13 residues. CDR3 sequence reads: CASSPMGNTEAFF. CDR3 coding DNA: TGTGCCAGCTCACCAATGGGCAACACTGAAGCTTTCTTT.

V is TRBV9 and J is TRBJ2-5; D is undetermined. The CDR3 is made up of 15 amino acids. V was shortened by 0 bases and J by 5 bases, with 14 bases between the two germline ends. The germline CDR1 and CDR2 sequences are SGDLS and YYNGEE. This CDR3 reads CASSVVAALGETQYF. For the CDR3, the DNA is TGTGCCAGCAGCGTAGTGGCGGCCTTAGGGGAGACCCAGTACTTC.

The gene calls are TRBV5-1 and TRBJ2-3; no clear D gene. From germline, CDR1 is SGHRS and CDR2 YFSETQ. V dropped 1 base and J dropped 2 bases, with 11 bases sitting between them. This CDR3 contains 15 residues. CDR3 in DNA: TGCGCCAGCAGCTTGCCCAGGACGAACACAGATACGCAGTATTTT. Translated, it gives CASSLPRTNTDTQYF.

The CDR3 DNA reads as TGCGCCAGCAGCGACAGGACCCACCACGAGCAGTACTTC. The encoded protein is CASSDRTHHEQYF. V usage is TRBV5-1 and J usage is TRBJ2-7, with D possibly being TRBD1 (6 bases). In germline, CDR1 is SGHRS, CDR2 YFSETQ. Trimming cost V 4 bases and J 5 bases, with 13 bases left between them. The CDR3 extends over 13 amino acids. Full variable domain (outside the CDR3, taken from reference TRBV5-1 and TRBJ2-7): KAGVTQTPRYLIKTRGQQVTLSCSPISGHRSVSWYQQTPGQGLQFLFEYFSETQRNKGNFPGRFSGRQFSNSRSEMNVSTLELGDSALYLCASSDRTHHEQYFGPGTRLTVT.

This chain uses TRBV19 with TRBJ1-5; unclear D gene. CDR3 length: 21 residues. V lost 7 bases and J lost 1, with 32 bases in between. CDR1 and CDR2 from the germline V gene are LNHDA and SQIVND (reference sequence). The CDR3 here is CASTSYTPARLVSISNQPQHF. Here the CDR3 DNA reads TGTGCCAGTACCTCATACACCCCGGCGCGGCTTGTTTCCATCAGCAATCAGCCCCAGCATTTT. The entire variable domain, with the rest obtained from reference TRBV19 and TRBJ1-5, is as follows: DGGITQSPKYLFRKEGQNVTLSCEQNLNHDAMYWYRQDPGQGLRLIYYSQIVNDFQKGDIAEGYSVSREKKESFPLTVTSAQKNPTAFYLCASTSYTPARLVSISNQPQHFGDGTRLSIL.

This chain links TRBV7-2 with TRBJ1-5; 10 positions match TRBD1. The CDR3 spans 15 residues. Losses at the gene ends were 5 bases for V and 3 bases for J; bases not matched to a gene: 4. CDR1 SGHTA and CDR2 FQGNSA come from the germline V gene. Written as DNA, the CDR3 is TGTGCCAGCAGCCCCGGGACAGGGGACAATCAGCCCCAGCATTTT. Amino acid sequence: CASSPGTGDNQPQHF.

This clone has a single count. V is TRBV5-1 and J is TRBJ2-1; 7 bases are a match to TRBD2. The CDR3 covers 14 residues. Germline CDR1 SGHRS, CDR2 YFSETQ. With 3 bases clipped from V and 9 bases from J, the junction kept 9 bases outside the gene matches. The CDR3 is CASSSNRREFEQFF. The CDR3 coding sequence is TGCGCCAGCAGCTCAAACCGGCGGGAGTTTGAGCAGTTCTTC.

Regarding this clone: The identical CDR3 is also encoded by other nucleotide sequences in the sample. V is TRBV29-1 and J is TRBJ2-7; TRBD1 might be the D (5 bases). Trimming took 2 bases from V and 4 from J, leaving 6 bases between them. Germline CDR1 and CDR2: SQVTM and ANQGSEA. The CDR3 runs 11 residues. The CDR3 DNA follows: TGCAGCGTTGAAAGGGGTTACGAGCAGTACTTC. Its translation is CSVERGYEQYF.

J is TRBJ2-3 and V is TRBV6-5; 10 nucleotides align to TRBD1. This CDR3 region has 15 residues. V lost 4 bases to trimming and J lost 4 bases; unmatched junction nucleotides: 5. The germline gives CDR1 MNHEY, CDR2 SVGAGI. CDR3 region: CASSFRDRGSDTQYF. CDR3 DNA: TGTGCCAGCAGTTTCCGGGACAGGGGATCAGATACGCAGTATTTT.

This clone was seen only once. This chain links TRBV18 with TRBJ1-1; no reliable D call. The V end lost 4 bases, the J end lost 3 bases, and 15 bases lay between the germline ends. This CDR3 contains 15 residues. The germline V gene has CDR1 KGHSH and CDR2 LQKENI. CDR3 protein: CASSRSGATDTEAFF. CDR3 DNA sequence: TGTGCCAGCTCACGATCTGGAGCGACGGACACTGAAGCTTTCTTT. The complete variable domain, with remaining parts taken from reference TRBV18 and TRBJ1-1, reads NAGVMQNPRHLVRRRGQEARLRCSPMKGHSHVYWYRQLPEEGLKFMVYLQKENIIDESGMPKERFSAEFPKEGPSILRIQQVVRGDSAAYFCASSRSGATDTEAFFGQGTRLTVV.

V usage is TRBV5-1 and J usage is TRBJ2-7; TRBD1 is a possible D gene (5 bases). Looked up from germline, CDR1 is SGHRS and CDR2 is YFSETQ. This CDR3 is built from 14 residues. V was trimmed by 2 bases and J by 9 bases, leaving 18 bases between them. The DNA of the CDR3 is TGCGCCAGCAGCTTCTTAAGGGGCTCGGGCGGGCAGTACTTC. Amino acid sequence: CASSFLRGSGGQYF.

The CDR3 spells CASSQILNEQYF. CDR3 nucleotides: TGTGCCAGCAGCCAAATACTTAACGAGCAGTACTTC. The chain employs TRBV14 and TRBJ2-7; D is uncertain. The CDR3 consists of 12 residues. Germline V gives CDR1 SGHDN, CDR2 FVKESK. Deletions cut 2 bases from V and 5 bases from J, with 7 bases between.

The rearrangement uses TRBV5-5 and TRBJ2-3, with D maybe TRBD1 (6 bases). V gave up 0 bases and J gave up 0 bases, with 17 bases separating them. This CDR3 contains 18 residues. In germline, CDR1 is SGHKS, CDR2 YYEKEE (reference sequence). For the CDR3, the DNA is TGTGCCAGCAGCTTGGGAAACAGGGATTCCGTTAGCACAGATACGCAGTATTTT. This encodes CASSLGNRDSVSTDTQYF.

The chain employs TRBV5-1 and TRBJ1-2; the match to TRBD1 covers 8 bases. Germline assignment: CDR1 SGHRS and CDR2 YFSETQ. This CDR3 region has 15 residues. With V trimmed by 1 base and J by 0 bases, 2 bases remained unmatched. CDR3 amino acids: CASSLPQGANYGYTF. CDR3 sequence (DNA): TGCGCCAGCAGCTTGCCACAGGGGGCTAACTATGGCTACACCTTC.

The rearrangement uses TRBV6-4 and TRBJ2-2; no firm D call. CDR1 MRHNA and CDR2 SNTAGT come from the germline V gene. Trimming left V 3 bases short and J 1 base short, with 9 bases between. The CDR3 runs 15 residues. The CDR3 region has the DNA TGTGCCAGCAGTGAGAACAGTCAGAACACCGGGGAGCTGTTTTTT. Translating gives CASSENSQNTGELFF.

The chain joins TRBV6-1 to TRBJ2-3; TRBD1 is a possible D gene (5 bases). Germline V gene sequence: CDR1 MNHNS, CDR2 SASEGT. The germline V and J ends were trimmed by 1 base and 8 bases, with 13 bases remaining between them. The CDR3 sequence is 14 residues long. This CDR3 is CASSEVRTGRTQYF. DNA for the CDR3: TGTGCCAGCAGTGAAGTGAGAACAGGACGTACGCAGTATTTT.

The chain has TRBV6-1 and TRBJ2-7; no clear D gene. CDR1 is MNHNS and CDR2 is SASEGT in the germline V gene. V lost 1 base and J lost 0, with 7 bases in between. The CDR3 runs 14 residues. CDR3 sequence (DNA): TGTGCCAGCAGTGAAGTCCAGTTCTCCTACGAGCAGTACTTC. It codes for CASSEVQFSYEQYF.

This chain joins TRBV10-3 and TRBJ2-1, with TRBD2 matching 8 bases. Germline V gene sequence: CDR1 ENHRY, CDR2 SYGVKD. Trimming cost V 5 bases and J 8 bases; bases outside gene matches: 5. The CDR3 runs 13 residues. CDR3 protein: CAISSGTSDEQFF. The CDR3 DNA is TGTGCCATCAGTTCCGGGACTAGTGATGAGCAGTTCTTC.